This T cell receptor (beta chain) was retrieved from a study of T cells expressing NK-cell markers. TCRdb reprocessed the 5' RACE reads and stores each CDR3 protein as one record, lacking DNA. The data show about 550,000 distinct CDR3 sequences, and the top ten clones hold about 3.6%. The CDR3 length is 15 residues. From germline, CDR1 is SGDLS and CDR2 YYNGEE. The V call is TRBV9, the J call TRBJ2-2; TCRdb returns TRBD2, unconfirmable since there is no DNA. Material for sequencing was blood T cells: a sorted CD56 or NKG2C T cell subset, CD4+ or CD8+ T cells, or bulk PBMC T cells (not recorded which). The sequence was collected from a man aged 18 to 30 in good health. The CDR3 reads CASSVGTSNTGELFF.